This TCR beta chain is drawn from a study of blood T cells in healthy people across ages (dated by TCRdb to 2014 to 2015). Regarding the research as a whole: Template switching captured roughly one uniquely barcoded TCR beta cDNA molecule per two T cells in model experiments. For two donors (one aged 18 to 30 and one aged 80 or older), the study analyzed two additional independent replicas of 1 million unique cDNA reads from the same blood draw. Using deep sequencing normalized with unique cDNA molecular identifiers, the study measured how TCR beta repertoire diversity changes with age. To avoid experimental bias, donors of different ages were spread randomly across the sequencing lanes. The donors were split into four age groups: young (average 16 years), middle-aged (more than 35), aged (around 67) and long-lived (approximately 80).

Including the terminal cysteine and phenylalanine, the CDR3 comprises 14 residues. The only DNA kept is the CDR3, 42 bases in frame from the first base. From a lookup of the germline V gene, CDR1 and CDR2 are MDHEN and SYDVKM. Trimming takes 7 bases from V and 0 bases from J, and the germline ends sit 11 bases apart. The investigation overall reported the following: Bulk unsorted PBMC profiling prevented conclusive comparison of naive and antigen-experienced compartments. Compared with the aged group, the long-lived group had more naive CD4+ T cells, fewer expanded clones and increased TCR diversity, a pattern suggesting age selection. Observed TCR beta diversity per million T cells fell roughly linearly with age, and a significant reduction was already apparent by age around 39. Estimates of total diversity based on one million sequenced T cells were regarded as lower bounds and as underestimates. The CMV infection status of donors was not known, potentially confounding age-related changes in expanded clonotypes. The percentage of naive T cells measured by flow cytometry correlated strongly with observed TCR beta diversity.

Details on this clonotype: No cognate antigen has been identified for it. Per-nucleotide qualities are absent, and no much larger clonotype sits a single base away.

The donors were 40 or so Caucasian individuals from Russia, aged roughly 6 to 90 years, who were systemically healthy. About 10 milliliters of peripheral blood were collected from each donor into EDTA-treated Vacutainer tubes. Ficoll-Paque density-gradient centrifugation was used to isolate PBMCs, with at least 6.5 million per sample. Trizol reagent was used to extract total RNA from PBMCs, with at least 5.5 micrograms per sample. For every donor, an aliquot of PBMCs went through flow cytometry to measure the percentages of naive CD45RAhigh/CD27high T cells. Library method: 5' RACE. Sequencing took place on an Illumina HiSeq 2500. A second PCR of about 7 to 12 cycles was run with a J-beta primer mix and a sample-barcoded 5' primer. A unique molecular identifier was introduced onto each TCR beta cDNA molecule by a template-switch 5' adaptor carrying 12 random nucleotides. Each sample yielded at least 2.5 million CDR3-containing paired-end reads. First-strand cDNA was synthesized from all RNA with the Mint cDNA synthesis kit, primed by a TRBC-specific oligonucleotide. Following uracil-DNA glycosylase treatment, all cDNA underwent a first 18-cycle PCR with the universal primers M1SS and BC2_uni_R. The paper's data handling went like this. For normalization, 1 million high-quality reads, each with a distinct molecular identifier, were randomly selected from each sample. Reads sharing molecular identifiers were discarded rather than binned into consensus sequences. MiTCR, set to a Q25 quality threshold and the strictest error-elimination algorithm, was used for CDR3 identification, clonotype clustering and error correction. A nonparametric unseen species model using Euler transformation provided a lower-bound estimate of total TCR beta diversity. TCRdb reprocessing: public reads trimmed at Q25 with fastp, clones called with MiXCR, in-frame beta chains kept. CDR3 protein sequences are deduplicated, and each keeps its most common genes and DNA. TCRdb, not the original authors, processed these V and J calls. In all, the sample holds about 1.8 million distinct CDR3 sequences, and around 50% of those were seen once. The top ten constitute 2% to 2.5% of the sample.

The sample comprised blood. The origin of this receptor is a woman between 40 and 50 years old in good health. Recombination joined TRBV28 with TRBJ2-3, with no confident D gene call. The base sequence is TGTGCCAGCAAGGTCCCCCTTAGCACAGATACGCAGTATTTT. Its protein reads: CASKVPLSTDTQYF.